These T cell receptor beta chains were read from a single sample in a study of T cell changes during pregnancy in multiple sclerosis. The protocol was immunoSEQ multiplex PCR, while the TCRdb copy is restricted to in-frame clones and leaves out a portion. The sample contains around 72,000 clones, more than 80% of which appear only once. The sample here was peripheral blood, taken in the second trimester of pregnancy. Receptors were obtained from a female donor in good health, enrolled as a control in a pregnancy study. Both conserved end residues are part of each CDR3. The D gene is left open where the match is weak. A clone size is listed for some rows: how often the clone was seen (once, few, many), or a class if it is expanded.

size: NA; J: TRBJ1-6; V: TRBV25-1; D: TRBD1; length: 18; CDR3: CASSNRDRDPIARSPLHF; DNA: TGTGCCAGCAGTAACCGGGACAGGGACCCCATAGCCCGTTCACCCCTCCACTTT
size: NA; J: TRBJ2-6; V: TRBV7-2; D: NA; length: 18; CDR3: CASSPRGGTRSGANVLTF; DNA: TGTGCCAGCAGCCCAAGGGGGGGAACCCGCTCTGGGGCCAACGTCCTGACTTTC
size: NA; J: TRBJ1-1; V: TRBV11-1; D: NA; length: 15; CDR3: CASRIYQAPNTEAFF; DNA: TGTGCCAGCAGAATCTACCAGGCTCCCAACACTGAAGCTTTCTTT
size: NA; J: TRBJ2-7; V: TRBV7-9; D: NA; length: 15; CDR3: CASSFTVGEDYEQYF; DNA: TGTGCCAGCAGCTTTACGGTAGGGGAAGACTACGAGCAGTACTTC
size: NA; J: TRBJ2-7; V: TRBV5-1; D: NA; length: 13; CDR3: CASSLAFAYEQYF; DNA: TGCGCCAGCAGCTTGGCTTTCGCCTACGAGCAGTACTTC
size: NA; J: TRBJ2-3; V: TRBV4-1; D: TRBD2; length: 16; CDR3: CASSQVETGGQSTQYF; DNA: TGCGCCAGCAGCCAAGTCGAAACGGGGGGGCAAAGTACGCAGTATTTT
size: NA; J: TRBJ2-1; V: TRBV7-8; D: NA; length: 17; CDR3: CASSLGLAGLPYNEQFF; DNA: TGTGCCAGCAGCTTAGGGCTCGCCGGACTCCCCTACAATGAGCAGTTCTTC
size: NA; J: TRBJ1-1; V: TRBV19; D: NA; length: 15; CDR3: CASSIDRSENTEAFF; DNA: TGTGCCAGTAGTATAGATCGAAGCGAAAACACTGAAGCTTTCTTT
size: NA; J: TRBJ1-2; V: TRBV5-4; D: NA; length: 13; CDR3: CASSLDRYYGYTF; DNA: TGTGCCAGCAGCTTGGACAGGTACTATGGCTACACCTTC
size: NA; J: TRBJ1-2; V: TRBV19; D: NA; length: 14; CDR3: CASSISAGSYGYTF; DNA: TGTGCCAGTAGTATATCCGCGGGCTCCTATGGCTACACCTTC
size: NA; J: TRBJ2-7; V: TRBV6-1; D: NA; length: 13; CDR3: CASSEDSSVEQYF; DNA: TGTGCCAGCAGTGAAGACAGCAGTGTGGAGCAGTACTTC
size: NA; J: TRBJ2-1; V: TRBV7-3; D: NA; length: 15; CDR3: CASSGAPSSYNEQFF; DNA: TGTGCCAGCAGCGGGGCCCCGAGCTCCTACAATGAGCAGTTCTTC
size: NA; J: TRBJ2-3; V: TRBV4-3; D: TRBD2; length: 17; CDR3: CASSQDLGTSRPDTQYF; DNA: TGCGCCAGCAGCCAAGATCTTGGGACTAGCCGTCCAGATACGCAGTATTTT
size: NA; J: TRBJ2-1; V: TRBV7-6; D: TRBD1; length: 13; CDR3: CATSTGESNEQFF; DNA: TGTGCCACCTCGACAGGGGAGAGCAATGAGCAGTTCTTC
size: NA; J: TRBJ1-6; V: TRBV4-3; D: TRBD1; length: 17; CDR3: CASSPRGPAVYNSPLHF; DNA: TGCGCCAGCAGCCCCAGGGGGCCGGCGGTCTATAATTCACCCCTCCACTTT
size: NA; J: TRBJ2-6; V: TRBV6-4; D: TRBD1; length: 17; CDR3: CASSDRAGGSGANVLTF; DNA: TGTGCCAGCAGTGACCGGGCAGGGGGCTCAGGGGCCAACGTCCTGACTTTC
size: NA; J: TRBJ2-7; V: TRBV6-5; D: NA; length: 11; CDR3: CASSSTTEQYF; DNA: TGTGCCAGCAGTTCCACAACCGAGCAGTACTTC
size: NA; J: TRBJ2-5; V: TRBV5-4; D: NA; length: 15; CDR3: CASSFGGALRETQYF; DNA: TGTGCCAGCAGCTTTGGGGGGGCGCTTAGGGAGACCCAGTACTTC
size: NA; J: TRBJ2-2; V: TRBV30; D: NA; length: 12; CDR3: CAWNSLGGELFF; DNA: TGTGCCTGGAACTCCCTAGGCGGGGAGCTGTTTTTT
size: NA; J: TRBJ2-1; V: TRBV11-2; D: TRBD1; length: 15; CDR3: CASSPWDRTYNEQFF; DNA: TGTGCCAGCAGCCCGTGGGACAGGACCTACAATGAGCAGTTCTTC
size: NA; J: TRBJ1-1; V: TRBV6-5; D: NA; length: 13; CDR3: CASSYSGGTEAFF; DNA: TGTGCCAGCAGTTACTCCGGCGGCACTGAAGCTTTCTTT
size: once; J: TRBJ2-7; V: TRBV18; D: TRBD1; length: 13; CDR3: CASSKGQGDEQYF; DNA: TGTGCCAGCTCTAAGGGACAGGGTGACGAGCAGTACTTC
size: NA; J: TRBJ1-2; V: TRBV10-3; D: TRBD1; length: 14; CDR3: CAISSSDRADGYTF; DNA: TGTGCCATCAGTTCCAGCGACAGGGCCGATGGCTACACCTTC
size: few; J: TRBJ1-4; V: TRBV25-1; D: NA; length: 13; CDR3: CASSGSTGEKLFF; DNA: TGTGCCAGCAGTGGTTCCACAGGGGAAAAACTGTTTTTT
size: NA; J: TRBJ1-5; V: TRBV23-1; D: NA; length: 11; CDR3: CASSHPQPQHF; DNA: TGCGCCAGCAGTCACCCCCAACCCCAGCATTTT
size: NA; J: TRBJ1-2; V: TRBV19; D: TRBD1; length: 15; CDR3: CASSTLDRPNYGYTF; DNA: TGTGCCAGTAGTACCCTGGACAGGCCAAACTATGGCTACACCTTC
size: NA; J: TRBJ1-2; V: TRBV19; D: TRBD1; length: 15; CDR3: CASSDEGTGAFGYTF; DNA: TGTGCCAGTAGTGATGAGGGGACAGGGGCGTTTGGCTACACCTTC
size: once; J: TRBJ2-6; V: TRBV27; D: NA; length: 15; CDR3: CASSLKPAGANVLTF; DNA: TGTGCCAGCAGTTTAAAGCCTGCTGGGGCCAACGTCCTGACTTTC
size: NA; J: TRBJ2-2; V: TRBV4-1; D: TRBD2; length: 16; CDR3: CASSQGGGGKPGELFF; DNA: TGCGCCAGCAGCCAAGGCGGGGGGGGAAAACCCGGGGAGCTGTTTTTT
size: NA; J: TRBJ1-2; V: TRBV28; D: NA; length: 17; CDR3: CASSSHRLGGINYGYTF; DNA: TGTGCCAGCAGTTCCCACCGTTTGGGGGGGATAAACTATGGCTACACCTTC
size: NA; J: TRBJ2-2; V: TRBV25-1; D: TRBD1; length: 14; CDR3: CASRDRGLIGELFF; DNA: TGTGCCAGCAGGGACAGGGGGCTGATCGGGGAGCTGTTTTTT
size: once; J: TRBJ2-2; V: TRBV28; D: TRBD1; length: 14; CDR3: CASTGTANTGELFF; DNA: TGTGCCAGTACCGGGACAGCGAACACCGGGGAGCTGTTTTTT
size: NA; J: TRBJ2-5; V: TRBV11-2; D: TRBD2; length: 17; CDR3: CASSLGWSASGEETQYF; DNA: TGTGCCAGCAGCTTAGGGTGGAGCGCTAGCGGGGAGGAGACCCAGTACTTC
size: NA; J: TRBJ1-6; V: TRBV4-1; D: NA; length: 20; CDR3: CASSQDRGLRGNSYNSPLHF; DNA: TGCGCCAGCAGCCAAGATCGGGGGTTAAGGGGCAATTCCTATAATTCACCCCTCCACTTT
size: few; J: TRBJ1-1; V: TRBV7-9; D: TRBD1; length: 15; CDR3: CASSLGTGRDTEAFF; DNA: TGTGCCAGCAGCTTAGGGACAGGGAGGGACACTGAAGCTTTCTTT
size: NA; J: TRBJ1-3; V: TRBV6-5; D: NA; length: 14; CDR3: CASHEGRSGNTIYF; DNA: TGTGCCAGTCATGAGGGGAGGTCTGGAAACACCATATATTTT
size: NA; J: TRBJ1-1; V: TRBV12-5; D: NA; length: 15; CDR3: CASGFQGNQGLRAFF; DNA: TGTGCTAGTGGTTTCCAGGGGAATCAGGGCCTGAGAGCTTTCTTT
size: NA; J: TRBJ2-7; V: TRBV4-3; D: NA; length: 16; CDR3: CASSQDGGSSSYEQYF; DNA: TGCGCCAGCAGCCAAGATGGCGGCAGCAGCTCCTACGAGCAGTACTTC
size: NA; J: TRBJ2-2; V: TRBV19; D: NA; length: 15; CDR3: CASSLRGMVTGELFF; DNA: TGTGCCAGTAGCCTCAGGGGTATGGTTACCGGGGAGCTGTTTTTT